This T cell receptor beta chain was found in a study of T cell changes during pregnancy in multiple sclerosis. CDR3 length equals 13 residues. The V end was cut by 10 bases, the J end by 2 bases, with 11 bases between. Germline V gene lookup returns CDR1 SGHAT and CDR2 FQNNGV. Sequenced by immunoSEQ multiplex PCR; TCRdb stores in-frame clones only, minus some. This sample yields roughly 40,000 clones, of which about nine tenths are seen a single time; about 0.51% belongs to the top ten. V is TRBV11-2 and J is TRBJ2-2; the D is unclear. The clonotype comes from a female donor with multiple sclerosis, enrolled in a pregnancy study. This sample comprised CD4+ T cells from peripheral blood mononuclear cells, obtained in the first trimester of pregnancy. The CDR3 DNA reads as TGTGCCACCGGAGACCGAAACACCGGGGAGCTGTTTTTT. Protein product: CATGDRNTGELFF.